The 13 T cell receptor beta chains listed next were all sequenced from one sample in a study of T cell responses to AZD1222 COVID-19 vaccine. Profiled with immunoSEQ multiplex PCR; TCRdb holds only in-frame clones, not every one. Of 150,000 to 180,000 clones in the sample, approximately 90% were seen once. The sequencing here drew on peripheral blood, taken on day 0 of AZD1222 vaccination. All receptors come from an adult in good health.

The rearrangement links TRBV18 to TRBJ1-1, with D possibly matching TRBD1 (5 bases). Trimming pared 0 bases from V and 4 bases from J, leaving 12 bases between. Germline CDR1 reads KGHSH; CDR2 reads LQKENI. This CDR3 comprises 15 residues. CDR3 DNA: TGTGCCAGCTCACCACCGGGAGGGGCGACCACTGAAGCTTTCTTT. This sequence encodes CASSPPGGATTEAFF.

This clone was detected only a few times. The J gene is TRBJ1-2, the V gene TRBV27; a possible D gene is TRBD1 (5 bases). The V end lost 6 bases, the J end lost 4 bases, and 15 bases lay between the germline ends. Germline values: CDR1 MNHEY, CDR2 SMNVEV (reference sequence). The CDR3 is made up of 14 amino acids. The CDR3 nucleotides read TGTGCCAGCAGGCCGGGACTGAAGGTCTATGGCTACACCTTC. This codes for CASRPGLKVYGYTF.

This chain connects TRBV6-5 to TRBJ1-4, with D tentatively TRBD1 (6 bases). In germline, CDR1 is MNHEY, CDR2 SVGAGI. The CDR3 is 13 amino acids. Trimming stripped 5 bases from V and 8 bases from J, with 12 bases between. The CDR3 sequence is CASSNRDSEKLFF. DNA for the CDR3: TGTGCCAGCAGTAACAGGGATTCCGAAAAACTGTTTTTT.

The CDR3 here is CASRERENTGELFF. The DNA of the CDR3 is TGCGCCAGCAGAGAGAGGGAGAACACCGGGGAGCTGTTTTTT. The V call is TRBV5-1, the J call TRBJ2-2; a possible D gene is TRBD2 (5 bases). V was trimmed by 5 bases and J by 1 base, leaving 9 bases between them. The CDR3 loop spans 14 amino acids. Germline V gene sequence: CDR1 SGHRS, CDR2 YFSETQ. Combining the CDR3 with reference TRBV5-1 and TRBJ2-2 gives the whole variable domain KAGVTQTPRYLIKTRGQQVTLSCSPISGHRSVSWYQQTPGQGLQFLFEYFSETQRNKGNFPGRFSGRQFSNSRSEMNVSTLELGDSALYLCASRERENTGELFFGEGSRLTVL.

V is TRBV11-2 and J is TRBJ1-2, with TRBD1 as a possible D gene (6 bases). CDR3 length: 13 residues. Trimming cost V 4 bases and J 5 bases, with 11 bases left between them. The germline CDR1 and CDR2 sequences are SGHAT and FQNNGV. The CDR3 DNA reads TGTGCCAGCAGCTCTACAGGGAGGTATGGCTACACCTTC. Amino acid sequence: CASSSTGRYGYTF.

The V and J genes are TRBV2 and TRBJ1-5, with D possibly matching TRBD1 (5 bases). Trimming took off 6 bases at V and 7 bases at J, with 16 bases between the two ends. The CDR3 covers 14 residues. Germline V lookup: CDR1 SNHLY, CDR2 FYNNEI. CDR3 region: CASRTQDPGQPQHF. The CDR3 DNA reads TGTGCCAGCAGGACACAGGACCCCGGCCAGCCCCAGCATTTT.

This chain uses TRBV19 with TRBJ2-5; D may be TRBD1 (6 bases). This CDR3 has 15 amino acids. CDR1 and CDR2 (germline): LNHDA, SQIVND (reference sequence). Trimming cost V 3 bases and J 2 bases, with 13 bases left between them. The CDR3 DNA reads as TGTGCCAGTAGTATGGATACAGGGATGCAAGAGACCCAGTACTTC. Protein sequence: CASSMDTGMQETQYF.

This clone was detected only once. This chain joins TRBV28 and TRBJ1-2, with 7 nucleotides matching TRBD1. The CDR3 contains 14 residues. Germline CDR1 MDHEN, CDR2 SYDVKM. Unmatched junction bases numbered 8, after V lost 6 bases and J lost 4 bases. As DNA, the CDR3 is TGTGCCAGCAGCATCCCGGGACAGAGCTATGGCTACACCTTC. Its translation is CASSIPGQSYGYTF.

The CDR3 sequence is CASSLANSRNTEAFF. The CDR3 nucleotides read TGTGCCAGCAGCTTAGCGAATTCCAGGAACACTGAAGCTTTCTTT. V and J are TRBV7-9 and TRBJ1-1; no definite D call. The germline V gene has CDR1 SEHNR and CDR2 FQNEAQ (reference sequence). CDR3 length: 15 amino acids. Trimming removed 0 bases at V and 1 base at J, with 9 bases between.

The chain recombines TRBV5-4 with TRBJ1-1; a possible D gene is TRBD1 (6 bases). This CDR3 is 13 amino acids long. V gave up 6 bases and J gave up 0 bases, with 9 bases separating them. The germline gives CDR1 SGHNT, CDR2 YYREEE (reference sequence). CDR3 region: CASTQGMNTEAFF. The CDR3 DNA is TGTGCCAGCACCCAGGGGATGAACACTGAAGCTTTCTTT. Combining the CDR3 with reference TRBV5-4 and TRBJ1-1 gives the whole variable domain ETGVTQSPTHLIKTRGQQVTLRCSSQSGHNTVSWYQQALGQGPQFIFQYYREEENGRGNFPPRFSGLQFPNYSSELNVNALELDDSALYLCASTQGMNTEAFFGQGTRLTVV.

CDR3 bases: TGTGCCAGCAGTGCCGGGACAGGGGAAAAACTGTTTTTT. It codes for CASSAGTGEKLFF. This chain joins TRBV2 and TRBJ1-4, with 9 bases aligning to TRBD1. Looked up from germline, CDR1 is SNHLY and CDR2 is FYNNEI. The CDR3 spans 13 residues. Trimming removed 4 bases from V and 8 bases from J; junction bases left unmatched: 2.

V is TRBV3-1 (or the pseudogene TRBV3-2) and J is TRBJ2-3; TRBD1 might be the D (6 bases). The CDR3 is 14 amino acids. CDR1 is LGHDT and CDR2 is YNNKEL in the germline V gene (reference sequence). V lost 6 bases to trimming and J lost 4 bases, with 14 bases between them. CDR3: CASSQQGIPDTQYF. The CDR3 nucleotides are TGTGCCAGCAGTCAACAGGGAATTCCAGATACGCAGTATTTT.

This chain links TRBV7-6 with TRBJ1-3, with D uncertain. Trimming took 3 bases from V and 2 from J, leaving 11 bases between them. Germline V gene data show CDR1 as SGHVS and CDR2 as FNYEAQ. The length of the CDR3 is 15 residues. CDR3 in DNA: TGTGCCAGCAGCTTGTCGCTTGCGGCTGGAAACACCATATATTTT. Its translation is CASSLSLAAGNTIYF.